This T cell receptor (beta chain) is drawn from a study of persistence of HIV-infected CD4 T cells. A word on this clone: Its target is unknown.

The libraries were made with immunoSEQ version 4 in survey mode. TCRdb's copy holds only in-frame clones and misses some; the assay was immunoSEQ multiplex PCR. This table holds about 33,000 clones, 82% found once. Cells were stimulated with CMV-infected fibroblast lysates at around 9.1 ug/mL. CD40L-negative CD69-negative CD45RO-high memory CD4+ T cells were sorted as populations depleted of antigen-responding cells. Suppressive ART was started during chronic HIV-1 infection in these adults. CD8-depleted PBMCs were stimulated approximately 20 hours with anti-CD28/CD49d costimulation, CD40-blocking antibody and enfuvirtide. The sequenced sample was CD4+ T cells sorted from PBMCs after approximately 19-hour stimulation, obtained from a patient who received antiretroviral therapy. The TCR comes from an adult woman with HIV who was CMV-seropositive.

The CDR3 is CAWSAQQGRGNQPQHF. The DNA for the CDR3 is TGTGCCTGGAGTGCTCAACAGGGCAGGGGCAATCAGCCCCAGCATTTT. The chain carries TRBV30 and TRBJ1-5, with D possibly being TRBD1 (6 bases). Germline lookup yields CDR1 GTSNPN and CDR2 SVGIG (reference sequence). Trimming removed 1 base from V and 2 bases from J, with 15 bases in between. This CDR3 has 16 residues.